These 5 T cell receptor beta chains share one sample of origin, sequenced in a study of immune evolution from preneoplasia to lung adenocarcinoma. TCRdb keeps only in-frame clones here, not all; method: immunoSEQ multiplex PCR. The table has about 6,100 clones, nearly 80% seen once; the top ten hold 3%. Sequenced: FFPE minimally invasive lung adenocarcinoma tissue. The receptor source for this set is a person between 60 and 80 years old with lung adenocarcinoma.

The chain links TRBV18 to TRBJ2-3, with D possibly matching TRBD2 (6 bases). Germline CDR1 and CDR2: KGHSH and LQKENI. The V and J ends lost 4 bases and 4 bases respectively, with 21 bases between them. This CDR3 has 17 amino acids. CDR3 loop: CASSRSKGGQIADTQYF. CDR3 nucleotide sequence: TGTGCCAGCTCACGATCTAAAGGAGGGCAGATAGCAGATACGCAGTATTTT.

This clone was counted between two and nine times. The chain carries TRBV7-9 and TRBJ1-2; 9 bases map to TRBD1. The CDR3 extends over 14 amino acids. CDR1 SEHNR and CDR2 FQNEAQ come from the germline V gene (reference sequence). With V trimmed by 2 bases and J by 7 bases, 5 bases remained unmatched. The CDR3 coding sequence is TGTGCCAGCAGCTTAAGTGGACAGGGGTTTGGCTACACCTTC. This codes for CASSLSGQGFGYTF.

Of note for this clone: Mismatch with germline at one junction end may stem from a read error. Different DNA sequences within this sample yield the same CDR3. The chain combines TRBV5-1 with TRBJ1-6; 11 nucleotides align to TRBD1. CDR3 length: 14 residues. Looked up from germline, CDR1 is SGHRS and CDR2 is YFSETQ. CDR3 DNA sequence: TGCGCCAGCAGTTTGGGGGACAGGGGGTCCAGCCTCCACTTT. Translated, it gives CASSLGDRGSSLHF.

The chain is built from TRBV7-9 and TRBJ2-7, with D tentatively TRBD1 (6 bases). Trimming pared 3 bases from V and 6 bases from J, leaving 15 bases between. The CDR3 has 14 amino acids. The germline V gene encodes CDR1 SEHNR and CDR2 FQNEAQ (reference sequence). The CDR3, as DNA: TGTGCCAGCAGCTTGGGGACATTGCTCGGCGAGCAGTACTTC. Protein: CASSLGTLLGEQYF. The full variable domain, its missing parts supplied by reference TRBV7-9 and TRBJ2-7, is DTGVSQNPRHKITKRGQNVTFRCDPISEHNRLYWYRQTLGQGPEFLTYFQNEAQLEKSRLLSDRFSAERPKGSFSTLEIQRTEQGDSAMYLCASSLGTLLGEQYFGPGTRLTVT.

The genes are TRBV4-1 and TRBJ1-1; 7 bases are a match to TRBD1. Germline trimming cut 4 bases from V and 2 bases from J; bases unmatched to any gene: 13. The CDR3 has 17 amino acids. The germline CDR1 and CDR2 sequences are MGHRA and YSYEKL. The CDR3 loop reads CASSPPIGDSANTEAFF. CDR3 nucleotides: TGCGCCAGCAGCCCTCCCATCGGGGACAGCGCCAACACTGAAGCTTTCTTT.